Sequencing of this TCR beta chain was carried out in a study of shared clonotypes between healthy human individuals. Turning to the study itself: In total, the donors were two women and a few men aged 18 to 49.

It was CD45RO-negative cells, positively selected for CCR7, that made up naive CD8 cells, with terminally differentiated effector memory CD45RA+ cells excluded. Germline CDR1 reads SGHAT; CDR2 reads FQNNGV. The ends were cut back, 5 bases at V and 1 base at J, with 12 bases in the middle. The CDR3 covers 15 residues. Only in-frame clones appear in the TCRdb table, and some are missing; sequencing was by immunoSEQ multiplex PCR. The sample lists about 580,000 clones; 95% to 98% were seen once. What was sequenced was naive CD8+ T cells sorted from blood. The chain links TRBV11-2 to TRBJ1-3; D might be TRBD1 (6 bases). This clonotype was obtained from a man aged 25-45 years in good health. The chain's CDR3 is CASSQRDTSGNTIYF. CDR3 bases: TGTGCCAGCAGCCAAAGGGACACTTCTGGAAACACCATATATTTT.